The 23 T cell receptor beta chains presented below share a single source sample, sequenced in a study of CD4 and CD8 cells across lung adenocarcinoma regions. TCRdb re-derived calls from the PCR reads in MiXCR, one entry per CDR3 protein. The table has 24,000 or so distinct CDR3 sequences, 45% to 60% seen once. Sample: CD4+ T cells from the center of a lung tumor. These receptors were taken from a male donor with lung adenocarcinoma. The CD4 and CD8 labels of this study may be unreliable.

Many counts were recorded for this clonotype. This chain joins TRBV6-5 and TRBJ1-1; a weak D match, TRBD1 (5 bases). The CDR3 runs to 13 residues. In germline, CDR1 is MNHEY, CDR2 SVGAGI. Trimming pared 6 bases from V and 7 bases from J, leaving 15 bases between. The CDR3 bases are TGTGCCAGCAGCTTAGACAGCTCCTTTGAAGCTTTCTTT. Translated: CASSLDSSFEAFF.

Of note for this clonotype: Just one base apart from a much larger clone, this may be a read error. The chain recombines TRBV27 with TRBJ1-6; D might be TRBD1 (6 bases). The CDR3 consists of 15 residues. Looked up from germline, CDR1 is MNHEY and CDR2 is SMNVEV (reference sequence). CDR3 loop: CASSLTRGGDQPLHF. The DNA for the CDR3 is TGTGCCAGCAGTTTGACAAGGGGGGGAGATCAGCCCCTGCATTTT.

This clonotype has a single count. At one of its ends the junction is not consistent with the germline gene, which may arise from a read error. V and J are TRBV27 and TRBJ2-4; D uncertain. From germline, CDR1 is MNHEY and CDR2 SMNVEV (reference sequence). This CDR3 comprises 16 residues. The CDR3 sequence is CASSPLRRRAKNTQYF. The CDR3 coding sequence is TGTGCCAGCAGTCCCCTTAGGCGGAGAGCCAAAAACACGCAGTATTTC.

V is TRBV6-1 and J is TRBJ2-3; 10 nucleotides align to TRBD1. Per germline, CDR1 MNHNS and CDR2 SASEGT. This CDR3 comprises 18 residues. V lost 5 bases, J lost 8 bases, and 19 bases stayed unmatched. The CDR3 sequence is CASSIQGGQGIVLVTQYF. The CDR3 DNA follows: TGTGCCAGCAGTATTCAGGGGGGACAGGGGATTGTTTTGGTTACGCAGTATTTT.

This clonotype is judged large. The chain carries TRBV27 and TRBJ2-3, with TRBD2 matching over 7 bases. The V segment lost 5 bases and the J segment 3 bases; nucleotides outside the gene matches: 14. CDR1 and CDR2 (germline): MNHEY, SMNVEV (reference sequence). The CDR3 runs to 17 residues. Here the CDR3 reads CASSPGRLASGTDTQYF. The DNA for the CDR3 is TGTGCCAGCAGTCCTGGCCGACTAGCTTCTGGGACAGATACGCAGTATTTT.

The V call is TRBV6-8, the J call TRBJ2-6; no firm D call. V lost 2 bases and J lost 18, with 2 bases in between. CDR3 length: 8 amino acids. Germline CDR1 reads MNHGY; CDR2 reads SAAAGT. CDR3 amino acids: CASSYPTF. DNA of the CDR3: TGTGCCAGCAGTTACCCGACTTTC.

A remark on this clonotype: The junction departs from germline at one end; a sequencing error may be responsible. The rearrangement uses TRBV6-5 and TRBJ2-3; D is unclear. This CDR3 comprises 15 residues. Germline-derived CDR1 and CDR2 are MNHEY and SVGAGI. CDR3 nucleotide sequence: TGTGCCAGCAGACTCCAGTCTGGAATTCCAGATGCGCAGTATTTT. It codes for CASRLQSGIPDAQYF.

This clonotype was seen only a few times. This may be a read error, as it is one base from a much larger clone. V is TRBV6-1 and J is TRBJ2-1; D is uncertain. V dropped 1 base and J dropped 10 bases, with 17 bases sitting between them. The germline gives CDR1 MNHNS, CDR2 SASEGT. The CDR3 is 15 residues long. CDR3: CASSEDQGSSYEQFF. CDR3 DNA: TGTGCCAGCAGTGAAGATCAAGGAAGCTCCTACGAGCAGTTCTTC.

This clonotype showed up many times. This chain joins TRBV11-3 and TRBJ2-1; D uncertain. The CDR3 runs to 14 residues. Trimming pared 0 bases from V and 7 bases from J, leaving 10 bases between. The V gene's germline CDR1 is SGHNT and CDR2 YENEEA. This chain's CDR3 is CASSLDPEANEQFF. CDR3 bases: TGTGCCAGCAGCTTAGACCCAGAAGCAAATGAGCAGTTCTTC.

This clonotype was seen a handful of times. A read error is possible here, since a much larger clone lies one base away. The V and J genes are TRBV6-1 and TRBJ2-1; TRBD1 matches 9 bases. The length of the CDR3 is 14 residues. Trimming took 7 bases from V and 10 from J; bases not matched to a gene: 11. The germline V gene encodes CDR1 MNHNS and CDR2 SASEGT. Here the CDR3 reads CASTPGQGVYEQFF. The CDR3 coding sequence is TGTGCCAGCACGCCGGGACAGGGAGTCTACGAGCAGTTCTTC.

The CDR3, as DNA: TGCGCCAGCACGGATCTGACTAGCGGGAGCTACGAGCAGTACTTC. It specifies CASTDLTSGSYEQYF. The chain recombines TRBV10-2 with TRBJ2-5, with 12 bases aligning to TRBD2. The end of the DNA is better explained by TRBJ2-7, so the J call may be wrong. CDR1 is WSHSY, CDR2 SAAADI, per germline. The CDR3 length is 15 residues.

This chain uses TRBV25-1 with TRBJ1-2; 7 nucleotides align to TRBD1. The ends lost 6 bases at V and 8 bases at J; junction bases unmatched: 6. The CDR3 has 12 residues. Germline CDR1 reads MGHDK; CDR2 reads SYGVNS. The CDR3 reads CASSLRGLGYTF. The CDR3 coding sequence is TGTGCCAGCAGCCTAAGGGGGCTCGGCTACACCTTC.

DNA of the CDR3: TGTGCCTGGGGCAGTGGCTTCTACAATGAGCAGTTCTTC. This sequence encodes CAWGSGFYNEQFF. The chain recombines TRBV30 with TRBJ2-1; no reliable D call. The CDR3 has 13 amino acids. V shed 5 bases and J shed 3 bases, with 11 bases lying between them. Germline V gene sequence: CDR1 GTSNPN, CDR2 SVGIG (reference sequence).

This rearrangement joins TRBV6-1 to TRBJ2-2; D gene ambiguous. CDR1 is MNHNS, CDR2 SASEGT, per germline. V was trimmed by 6 bases and J by 5 bases, leaving 10 bases between them. The CDR3 loop spans 13 amino acids. The CDR3: CASSIQGTGELFF. CDR3 DNA sequence: TGTGCCAGCAGCATACAAGGGACCGGGGAGCTGTTTTTT.

The V gene is TRBV18, the J gene TRBJ2-3; D is ambiguous. V was pared by 4 bases and J by 0 bases, with 14 bases between. This CDR3 region has 16 residues. The germline gives CDR1 KGHSH, CDR2 LQKENI. CDR3 DNA: TGTGCCAGCTCACGAGAGCTACCCACTAGCACAGATACGCAGTATTTT. Translated: CASSRELPTSTDTQYF.

This clonotype has more than one count but fewer than ten. The chain is built from TRBV9 and TRBJ2-1, with D maybe TRBD2 (6 bases). V was pared by 4 bases and J by 5 bases, with 16 bases between. The germline CDR1 and CDR2 sequences are SGDLS and YYNGEE. The CDR3 spans 15 residues. CDR3 bases: TGTGCCAGCAGCTCCTCGGGCGGGGTGAACAATGAGCAGTTCTTC. It is translated as CASSSSGGVNNEQFF.

The V gene is TRBV4-1, the J gene TRBJ1-1; D is unresolved. CDR1 is MGHRA and CDR2 is YSYEKL in the germline V gene. Trimming took 0 bases from V and 0 from J, leaving 8 bases between them. The CDR3 runs 15 residues. The CDR3 DNA follows: TGCGCCAGCAGCCAAGATAGGAATTTGAACACTGAAGCTTTCTTT. Its translation: CASSQDRNLNTEAFF.

On this clonotype: Sequence at one end of the junction differs from germline and may be a read error. The chain has TRBV6-5 and TRBJ2-2; D not certain. This CDR3 contains 15 residues. The germline CDR1 and CDR2 sequences are MNHEY and SVGAGI. CDR3 amino acids: CARRLQSGSTEALYF. The CDR3 DNA is TGTGCCAGGAGACTCCAGTCTGGAAGCACAGAGGCGCTGTATTTT.

This clonotype appeared a few times. The rearrangement links TRBV2 to TRBJ2-1; TRBD2 matches 8 bases. Near its end, the DNA agrees better with TRBJ2-5, so the J call may be wrong. CDR1 is SNHLY, CDR2 FYNNEI, per germline. The CDR3 covers 14 residues. The CDR3: CASRAGVSRETQYF. CDR3 coding DNA: TGTGCCAGCAGAGCGGGAGTAAGCAGAGAGACCCAGTACTTC.

This clonotype occurred many times. This chain joins TRBV12-3 or TRBV12-4 and TRBJ2-1; 8 bases align to TRBD2. V shed 1 base, J shed 10 bases, and the junction held 15 bases outside the gene matches. This CDR3 region has 17 residues. As DNA, the CDR3 is TGTGCCAGCAGTTTAGGAGGGACTAGATTAGGGAAGGTAGAGCAGTTCTTC. It yields the protein CASSLGGTRLGKVEQFF.

The V call is TRBV6-5, the J call TRBJ1-1, with D possibly TRBD1 on 5 matching bases. Germline V gives CDR1 MNHEY, CDR2 SVGAGI. V lost 3 bases to trimming and J lost 4 bases, with 18 bases between them. The CDR3 totals 16 residues. CDR3 loop: CASSYRGAGPGTEAFF. DNA of the CDR3: TGTGCCAGCAGTTATCGTGGGGCAGGGCCTGGCACTGAAGCTTTCTTT.

This clonotype was observed a handful of times. This chain links TRBV20-1 with TRBJ2-1, with 11 bases identical to TRBD2. V trimming: 3 bases; J trimming: 6 bases; junction bases outside the gene matches: 7. CDR1 DFQATT and CDR2 SNEGSKA come from the germline V gene (reference sequence). The CDR3 loop spans 15 amino acids. The CDR3 nucleotides read TGCAGTGCTAGTAAACTAGCGGGAGAACCCAATGAGCAGTTCTTC. It codes for CSASKLAGEPNEQFF.

The chain employs TRBV7-8 and TRBJ2-1; D might be TRBD1 (5 bases). Germline V gene data show CDR1 as SGHVS and CDR2 as FQNEAQ. This CDR3 contains 17 residues. V was cut by 2 bases and J by 2 bases, with 16 bases left in between. The DNA of the CDR3 is TGTGCCAGCAGCTTACGGGCCGAGGTAGGGGCCTACAATGAGCAGTTCTTC. Residues: CASSLRAEVGAYNEQFF.